A selection of T cell receptor beta chains follows, all from one sample in a study of cytomegalovirus exposure and HLA in healthy donors. Method: immunoSEQ multiplex PCR; TCRdb's copy keeps in-frame clones and lacks some. The sample includes about 150,000 clones, around 10% seen only once; the top ten take over 6.5%. Sequenced: PBMCs. These TCRs come from a woman in her thirties or forties in good health and CMV-seropositive. Both conserved end residues are part of each CDR3. The D gene is left open where the match is weak. Only part of the rows carry a size: once, few, many, or a class if the clone is expanded.

clone_size j_call v_call d_call cdr3_aa cdr3_nt
. TRBJ1-1 TRBV6-1 . CASSDYTSITEAFF TGTGCCAGCAGTGATTATACTTCGATAACTGAAGCTTTCTTT
few TRBJ2-5 TRBV6-6 . CASSRGETQYF TGTGCCAGCAGCCGAGGGGAGACCCAGTACTTC
. TRBJ2-3 TRBV9 TRBD1 CASSFQGAGTDTQYF TGTGCCAGCAGCTTTCAGGGGGCAGGAACAGATACGCAGTATTTT
. TRBJ2-1 TRBV11-3 TRBD2 CASSLAGGTYNEQFF TGTGCCAGCAGCTTAGCGGGGGGGACCTACAATGAGCAGTTCTTC
. TRBJ1-2 TRBV29-1 . CSVQAPSYYGYTF TGCAGCGTCCAGGCTCCCTCCTACTATGGCTACACCTTC
. TRBJ2-3 TRBV29-1 . CSVEGAPSTDTQYF TGCAGCGTTGAGGGCGCTCCTAGCACAGATACGCAGTATTTT
. TRBJ2-3 TRBV4-1 TRBD2 CASSQTTSGGFTDTQYF TGCGCCAGCAGCCAGACGACTAGCGGGGGGTTCACAGATACGCAGTATTTT
few TRBJ2-7 TRBV5-1 . CASSLVGGDEQYF TGCGCCAGCAGCTTGGTAGGAGGGGACGAGCAGTACTTC
few TRBJ1-4 TRBV19 TRBD1 CASSATGANEKLFF TGTGCCAGTAGTGCGACAGGGGCTAATGAAAAACTGTTTTTT
. TRBJ2-5 TRBV6-1 TRBD1 CASGGQGPARETQYF TGTGCCAGCGGGGGACAGGGCCCGGCAAGGGAGACCCAGTACTTC
. TRBJ2-7 TRBV23-1 . CASSPKQLLRIRVQYF TGCGCCAGCAGTCCAAAACAACTTTTACGTATACGGGTGCAGTACTTC
. TRBJ2-3 TRBV11-2 . CASSSTGTHSTDTQYF TGTGCCAGCAGCTCGACCGGGACACACAGCACAGATACGCAGTATTTT
few TRBJ1-1 TRBV4-3 . CASSRALNTEAFF TGCGCCAGCAGCCGGGCATTGAACACTGAAGCTTTCTTT
. TRBJ1-6 TRBV19 . CASSMLRGYNSPLHF TGTGCCAGTAGTATGCTGAGAGGGTATAATTCACCCCTCCACTTT
few TRBJ2-7 TRBV7-2 TRBD1 CASSYGTGLPYEQYF TGTGCCAGCAGCTACGGGACAGGCCTGCCCTACGAGCAGTACTTC
few TRBJ1-2 TRBV2 . CASRLFSLGSHGYTF TGTGCCAGCAGGCTGTTCTCCTTGGGGAGCCATGGCTACACCTTC
few TRBJ1-2 TRBV11-1 TRBD1 CASSLEGTGPLTF TGTGCCAGCAGCTTAGAAGGGACAGGCCCGCTCACCTTC
. TRBJ2-2 TRBV5-1 TRBD1 CASKPPGQGTAGELFF TGCGCCAGCAAACCACCGGGACAGGGAACGGCCGGGGAGCTGTTTTTT
. TRBJ2-5 TRBV11-2 . CASSPRVAANYQETQYF TGTGCCAGCAGCCCCCGCGTGGCAGCGAACTACCAAGAGACCCAGTACTTC
. TRBJ1-1 TRBV5-7 TRBD1 CASSYTLRDRGDTEAFF TGTGCCAGCAGCTACACACTTCGGGACAGGGGCGATACTGAAGCTTTCTTT
. TRBJ1-1 TRBV29-1 TRBD1 CSAGTGGFWETEAFF TGCAGCGCCGGGACAGGGGGCTTTTGGGAGACTGAAGCTTTCTTT
. TRBJ2-7 TRBV5-6 . CASSLRGLSTGDEQYF TGTGCCAGCAGCTTGAGAGGACTGAGCACCGGCGACGAGCAGTACTTC
. TRBJ1-2 TRBV18 . CASSPVENYGYTF TGTGCCAGCTCACCTGTCGAGAATTATGGCTACACCTTC
few TRBJ2-7 TRBV18 TRBD1 CASSPLIGQGDEQYF TGTGCCAGCTCACCATTAATTGGACAGGGAGATGAGCAGTACTTC
. TRBJ2-3 TRBV10-1 TRBD2 CASSELVSGGRDTQYF TGCGCCAGCAGTGAGTTGGTTAGCGGGGGCCGGGATACGCAGTATTTT
few TRBJ2-7 TRBV5-1 . CASSLAGRPPTGEQYF TGCGCCAGCAGCTTGGCTGGGAGACCTCCTACGGGCGAGCAGTACTTC
few TRBJ2-2 TRBV2 TRBD1 CASSGDRGGTGELFF TGTGCCAGCAGTGGGGACAGGGGGGGGACCGGGGAGCTGTTTTTT
few TRBJ2-4 TRBV23-1 TRBD2 CASSHILAGEHQNIQYF TGCGCCAGCAGTCATATACTAGCGGGGGAGCACCAAAACATTCAGTACTTC
few TRBJ2-3 TRBV6-1 . CASNEWGEPDTQYF TGTGCCAGCAATGAATGGGGGGAGCCAGATACGCAGTATTTT
once TRBJ1-6 TRBV19 TRBD1 CASGDRSSYNSPLHF TGTGCCAGTGGGGACAGGAGCTCCTATAATTCACCCCTCCACTTT
. TRBJ2-7 TRBV5-1 . CASSFGSSGEQYF TGCGCCAGCAGCTTTGGGTCTTCCGGGGAGCAGTACTTC
. TRBJ2-1 TRBV6-1 . CASLLHLNSNEQFF TGTGCCAGCCTACTCCATCTGAATTCCAATGAGCAGTTCTTC
. TRBJ1-2 TRBV6-6 . CASSQTGDVGYTF TGTGCCAGCAGCCAAACGGGAGATGTTGGCTACACCTTC
. TRBJ2-5 TRBV27 . CASSPRTIQETQYF TGTGCCAGCAGTCCACGGACAATCCAAGAGACCCAGTACTTC
few TRBJ2-1 TRBV5-4 . CASSLRTTVNEQFF TGTGCCAGCAGCTTGCGAACGACTGTGAATGAGCAGTTCTTC
few TRBJ1-5 TRBV6-7 . CASSPGGGGGDQPQHF TGTGCAAGCTCCCCCGGGGGGGGAGGAGGGGATCAGCCCCAGCATTTT
. TRBJ2-7 TRBV18 . CASSGRVRDEQYF TGTGCCAGCTCAGGGCGGGTCCGGGACGAGCAGTACTTC
. TRBJ1-6 TRBV19 TRBD1 CASSIDLGQGNSPLHF TGTGCCAGTAGTATAGATTTGGGACAGGGTAATTCACCCCTCCACTTT
few TRBJ1-2 TRBV29-1 . CSVDNREGGYTF TGCAGCGTTGATAACAGGGAGGGTGGCTACACCTTC
. TRBJ2-7 TRBV7-8 . CASSLSNREDEQYF TGTGCCAGCAGCTTAAGTAACAGGGAAGACGAGCAGTACTTC
. TRBJ1-3 TRBV5-4 . CASSLVGSGNTIYF TGTGCCAGCAGCTTGGTCGGGTCTGGAAACACCATATATTTT
. TRBJ1-5 TRBV5-3 . CARSLPNSDSNQPQHF TGTGCCAGAAGCTTGCCGAACAGTGATAGCAATCAGCCCCAGCATTTT
. TRBJ1-1 TRBV4-3 TRBD1 CASSQQGARDEAFF TGCGCCAGCAGCCAGCAGGGGGCGCGGGATGAAGCTTTCTTT
. TRBJ2-5 TRBV18 . CASSPPSGTQYF TGTGCCAGCTCACCACCCAGCGGGACCCAGTACTTC
few TRBJ2-5 TRBV5-1 TRBD2 CASSLTSGEETQYF TGCGCCAGCAGCTTAACTAGCGGGGAAGAGACCCAGTACTTC
few TRBJ2-5 TRBV9 . CASSVERGTQETQYF TGTGCCAGCAGCGTAGAACGGGGAACCCAAGAGACCCAGTACTTC
. TRBJ1-5 TRBV7-8 . CASSTDRTALMGSQHF TGTGCCAGCAGCACAGACAGGACCGCACTTATGGGGTCCCAGCATTTT
few TRBJ1-5 TRBV4-2 . CASSQALGPQPQHF TGTGCCAGCAGCCAAGCTTTGGGGCCTCAGCCCCAGCATTTT
. TRBJ1-3 TRBV9 . CASSSLDSLIGNTIYF TGTGCCAGCAGCTCCCTGGACAGTCTCATAGGAAACACCATATATTTT
few TRBJ2-2 TRBV6-4 TRBD2 CASSDSKASGGVDTGELFF TGTGCCAGCAGTGACTCGAAGGCTAGCGGGGGGGTTGACACCGGGGAGCTGTTTTTT
. TRBJ1-1 TRBV27 . CASGPRTALTEAFF TGTGCCAGCGGACCCAGGACAGCCCTCACTGAAGCTTTCTTT
. TRBJ1-2 TRBV7-2 TRBD1 CASSSGGLYYGYTF TGTGCCAGCAGTTCAGGGGGTCTATACTATGGCTACACCTTC